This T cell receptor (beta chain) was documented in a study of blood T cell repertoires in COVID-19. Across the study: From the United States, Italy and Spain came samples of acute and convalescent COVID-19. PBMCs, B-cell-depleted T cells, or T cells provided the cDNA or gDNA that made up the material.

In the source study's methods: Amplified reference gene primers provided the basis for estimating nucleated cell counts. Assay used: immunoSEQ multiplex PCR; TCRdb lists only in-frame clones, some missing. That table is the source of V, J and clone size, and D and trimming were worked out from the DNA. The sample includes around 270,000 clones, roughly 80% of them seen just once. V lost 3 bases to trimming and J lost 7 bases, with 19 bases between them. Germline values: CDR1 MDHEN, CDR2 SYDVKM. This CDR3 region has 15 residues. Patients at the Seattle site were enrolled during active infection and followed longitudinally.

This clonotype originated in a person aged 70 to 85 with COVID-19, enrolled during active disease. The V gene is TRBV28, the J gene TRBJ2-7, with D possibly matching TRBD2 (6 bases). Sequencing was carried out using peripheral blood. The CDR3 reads CASSLVGDPAGEQYF. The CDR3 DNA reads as TGTGCCAGCAGTTTGGTGGGGGACCCGGCGGGGGAGCAGTACTTC.